The 22 T cell receptor beta chains in this list originate from one sample, sequenced in a study of T cell changes during pregnancy in multiple sclerosis. The data were produced by immunoSEQ multiplex PCR, yet TCRdb's version contains in-frame clones alone and is incomplete. The sample records around 69,000 clones, approximately 91% being singletons. The source material was peripheral blood, sampled in the third trimester of pregnancy. The receptors originated from a female donor with multiple sclerosis, enrolled in a pregnancy study.

As DNA, the CDR3 is TGTGCCAGTAGTATACGGACTTTAAAAGGGAACACTGAAGCTTTCTTT. Translation: CASSIRTLKGNTEAFF. The chain uses TRBV19 and TRBJ1-1; no clear D. Per the germline V gene, CDR1 is LNHDA and CDR2 is SQIVND (reference sequence). Trimming took off 2 bases at V and 1 base at J, with 14 bases between the two ends. CDR3 length equals 16 residues.

The V call is TRBV7-2, the J call TRBJ2-1, with unresolved D. Germline V gene lookup returns CDR1 SGHTA and CDR2 FQGNSA. The ends were cut back, 7 bases at V and 6 bases at J, with 10 bases in the middle. The CDR3 covers 12 residues. CDR3 DNA sequence: TGTGCCAGCATCCCTTTCGGCAATGAGCAGTTCTTC. Protein: CASIPFGNEQFF.

This chain joins TRBV19 and TRBJ1-4; TRBD1 matches at 9 bases. The junction had 4 bases not matched to a gene; V was cut back by 3 bases and J by 5 bases. This CDR3 is built from 15 residues. CDR1 is LNHDA and CDR2 is SQIVND in the germline V gene (reference sequence). Here the CDR3 DNA reads TGTGCCAGTAGTATGTGGGACAGGGTAAATGAAAAACTGTTTTTT. Protein sequence: CASSMWDRVNEKLFF.

This clone was observed a few times. The J gene is TRBJ2-2, the V gene TRBV7-9, with TRBD2 matching over 11 bases. The CDR3 contains 16 residues. CDR1 SEHNR and CDR2 FQNEAQ come from the germline V gene (reference sequence). V lost 5 bases, J lost 1 base, and 3 bases stayed unmatched. The CDR3 coding sequence is TGTGCCAGCAGCCGACTAGCGGGGTGGAACACCGGGGAGCTGTTTTTT. Translating it yields CASSRLAGWNTGELFF.

This clone was counted between two and nine times. This chain uses TRBV2 with TRBJ1-2; 7 positions match TRBD1. The V and J ends lost 5 bases and 8 bases, in that order; junction bases with no gene match: 8. There are 13 residues in the CDR3. Germline V lookup: CDR1 SNHLY, CDR2 FYNNEI. The CDR3: CASSRDREIGYTF. The CDR3 DNA reads TGTGCCAGCAGTAGAGACAGGGAAATCGGCTACACCTTC.

This clone was observed once. This rearrangement joins TRBV5-4 to TRBJ2-3; 9 bases map to TRBD2. V was clipped by 4 bases and J by 0 bases; unmatched bases: 6. The length of the CDR3 is 16 residues. Per the germline V gene, CDR1 is SGHNT and CDR2 is YYREEE (reference sequence). CDR3 amino acids: CASSPRLAESTDTQYF. In DNA, the CDR3 is TGTGCCAGCAGCCCGAGACTAGCGGAAAGCACAGATACGCAGTATTTT. The full variable domain, with the rest looked up from reference TRBV5-4 and TRBJ2-3, is ETGVTQSPTHLIKTRGQQVTLRCSSQSGHNTVSWYQQALGQGPQFIFQYYREEENGRGNFPPRFSGLQFPNYSSELNVNALELDDSALYLCASSPRLAESTDTQYFGPGTRLTVL.

This clone has a single count. The V call is TRBV7-2, the J call TRBJ2-7; D perhaps matches TRBD1 (6 bases). V lost 2 bases to trimming and J lost 4 bases, with 21 bases between them. The germline V gene has CDR1 SGHTA and CDR2 FQGNSA. This CDR3 comprises 17 residues. The CDR3 reads CASSLNGVPGQAYEQYF. The CDR3 DNA is TGTGCCAGCAGCTTAAACGGCGTACCGGGACAAGCGTACGAGCAGTACTTC.

This clone has a single count. The same CDR3 is also encoded by other DNA sequences in this sample. This chain links TRBV7-3 with TRBJ2-3, with TRBD2 identical over 10 bases. After removal of 4 bases from V and 6 bases from J, the junction contained 7 bases not matched to a gene. The CDR3 runs 15 residues. From germline, CDR1 is SGHTA and CDR2 FQGTGA. CDR3 DNA sequence: TGTGCCAGCAGCTCGGTAGCGGGGGGACTCGATACGCAGTATTTT. It is translated as CASSSVAGGLDTQYF.

The chain recombines TRBV2 with TRBJ2-7; 9 positions agree with TRBD1. V gave up 6 bases and J gave up 3 bases; unmatched junction bases: 3. Germline V gene data show CDR1 as SNHLY and CDR2 as FYNNEI. The CDR3 is made up of 13 amino acids. The DNA of the CDR3 is TGTGCCAGCAGCCGGGACAGGGTCTACGAGCAGTACTTC. Translated, it gives CASSRDRVYEQYF. The entire variable domain, with the rest obtained from reference TRBV2 and TRBJ2-7, is as follows: EPEVTQTPSHQVTQMGQEVILRCVPISNHLYFYWYRQILGQKVEFLVSFYNNEISEKSEIFDDQFSVERPDGSNFTLKIRSTKLEDSAMYFCASSRDRVYEQYFGPGTRLTVT.

The chain carries TRBV5-7 and TRBJ2-3; 14 bases match TRBD2. TRBV5-7 is placed among ORFs of uncertain function. V was clipped by 3 bases and J by 4 bases; unmatched bases: 10. The CDR3 contains 18 residues. DNA for the CDR3: TGTGCCAGCAGCTGGAGACTAGCGGGGGGGCCTGGGTCAGATACGCAGTATTTT. This gives the protein CASSWRLAGGPGSDTQYF.

CDR3 region: CASSPARGSTEAFF. CDR3 DNA sequence: TGTGCCAGCTCACCAGCCAGGGGAAGTACTGAAGCTTTCTTT. This chain uses TRBV18 with TRBJ1-1; possibly TRBD1 for D (6 bases). The V and J ends lost 2 bases and 5 bases respectively, with 12 bases between them. Germline V CDR1 and CDR2: KGHSH, LQKENI. The CDR3 consists of 14 residues.

The chain carries TRBV11-3 and TRBJ2-1; D is possibly TRBD1 (6 bases). V lost 1 base to trimming and J lost 8 bases, with 9 bases between them. Germline V gives CDR1 SGHNT, CDR2 YENEEA. The CDR3 spans 13 residues. CDR3 loop: CASSLGPGDEQFF. The CDR3 nucleotides are TGTGCCAGCAGCTTAGGTCCAGGGGATGAGCAGTTCTTC. Drawing the rest from reference TRBV11-3 and TRBJ2-1, the complete variable domain is EAGVVQSPRYKIIEKKQPVAFWCNPISGHNTLYWYLQNLGQGPELLIRYENEEAVDDSQLPKDRFSAERLKGVDSTLKIQPAELGDSAVYLCASSLGPGDEQFFGPGTRLTVL.

This clone was detected once. This chain joins TRBV19 and TRBJ2-7; tentative D call: TRBD1 (7 bases). This CDR3 is built from 14 residues. Looked up from germline, CDR1 is LNHDA and CDR2 is SQIVND (reference sequence). Trimming removed 6 bases from V and 4 bases from J, with 16 bases in between. The CDR3 loop is CASRLAGGQYEQYF. CDR3 DNA: TGTGCCAGTAGGCTAGCCGGGGGACAGTACGAGCAGTACTTC.

The gene calls are TRBV7-2 and TRBJ2-7; the match to TRBD2 covers 7 bases. The CDR3 length is 16 residues. Germline V gene sequence: CDR1 SGHTA, CDR2 FQGNSA. V lost 0 bases to trimming and J lost 2 bases; unmatched junction nucleotides: 7. CDR3 sequence (DNA): TGTGCCAGCAGCTTAGCGCCCAGCGGGGCTGCCTACGAGCAGTACTTC. Encoded protein: CASSLAPSGAAYEQYF.

The J gene is TRBJ2-2, the V gene TRBV2; a weak D match, TRBD1 (6 bases). The CDR3 spans 13 residues. Germline assignment: CDR1 SNHLY and CDR2 FYNNEI. V lost 5 bases and J lost 7, with 11 bases in between. The CDR3, as DNA: TGTGCCAGCAGTAAACAGGGTATCGGGGAGCTGTTTTTT. Amino acid sequence: CASSKQGIGELFF.

This sequence joins TRBV30 and TRBJ2-4, with 10 bases lining up with TRBD2. Per the germline V gene, CDR1 is GTSNPN and CDR2 is SVGIG (reference sequence). The trim removed 0 bases at V and 0 bases at J, leaving 14 bases unmatched. The CDR3 totals 20 residues. The CDR3 DNA sequence: TGTGCCTGGAGTGTAAAGGTGACCAGCGGGGGGGTCGTAGCCAAAAACATTCAGTACTTC. Its protein is CAWSVKVTSGGVVAKNIQYF.

A few counts support this clone. V gene TRBV10-3 combines with J gene TRBJ1-6; 7 bases are shared with TRBD1. Germline V lookup: CDR1 ENHRY, CDR2 SYGVKD. The CDR3 sequence is 15 residues long. V was pared by 4 bases and J by 7 bases, with 7 bases of the junction left unmatched. CDR3 protein: CAISVRQGGNSPLHF. The DNA for the CDR3 is TGTGCCATCAGTGTAAGACAGGGAGGCAATTCACCCCTCCACTTT.

The V and J genes are TRBV29-1 and TRBJ1-1, with 7 bases identical to TRBD1. The V gene's germline CDR1 is SQVTM and CDR2 ANQGSEA. Trimming cost V 7 bases and J 7 bases; bases outside gene matches: 15. The CDR3 loop spans 14 amino acids. The CDR3 sequence: CSASEEGAANEAFF. CDR3 in DNA: TGCAGCGCCTCCGAGGAGGGGGCAGCCAATGAAGCTTTCTTT.

The count of this clone is one. The V call is TRBV27, the J call TRBJ1-2, with 11 bases lining up with TRBD1. Per the germline V gene, CDR1 is MNHEY and CDR2 is SMNVEV (reference sequence). The CDR3 is made up of 15 amino acids. Losses at the gene ends were 5 bases for V and 6 bases for J; bases not matched to a gene: 8. This CDR3 is CASSVHPGQGDGYTF. Here the CDR3 DNA reads TGTGCCAGCAGTGTGCACCCGGGACAGGGGGATGGCTACACCTTC.

The chain couples TRBV9 to TRBJ2-1, with 14 bases lining up with TRBD2. V trimming: 0 bases; J trimming: 3 bases; junction bases outside the gene matches: 5. The CDR3 spans 18 residues. Germline CDR1 reads SGDLS; CDR2 reads YYNGEE. The CDR3 sequence: CASSVGLAGGPYYNEQFF. CDR3 bases: TGTGCCAGCAGCGTAGGACTAGCGGGGGGGCCTTACTACAATGAGCAGTTCTTC.

The chain has TRBV9 and TRBJ2-5, with D hard to call. The CDR3 has 12 amino acids. In germline, CDR1 is SGDLS, CDR2 YYNGEE. Deletions cut 0 bases from V and 5 bases from J, with 5 bases between. This CDR3 is CASSVDQETQYF. Written as DNA, the CDR3 is TGTGCCAGCAGCGTAGATCAGGAGACCCAGTACTTC.

The chain has TRBV7-2 and TRBJ1-2; 9 nucleotides line up with TRBD1. This CDR3 region has 15 residues. The V gene's germline CDR1 is SGHTA and CDR2 FQGNSA. Losses at the gene ends were 5 bases for V and 8 bases for J; bases not matched to a gene: 12. The CDR3 sequence: CASSQTPQGAGGYTF. Written as DNA, the CDR3 is TGTGCCAGCAGCCAGACGCCACAGGGGGCAGGGGGCTACACCTTC.